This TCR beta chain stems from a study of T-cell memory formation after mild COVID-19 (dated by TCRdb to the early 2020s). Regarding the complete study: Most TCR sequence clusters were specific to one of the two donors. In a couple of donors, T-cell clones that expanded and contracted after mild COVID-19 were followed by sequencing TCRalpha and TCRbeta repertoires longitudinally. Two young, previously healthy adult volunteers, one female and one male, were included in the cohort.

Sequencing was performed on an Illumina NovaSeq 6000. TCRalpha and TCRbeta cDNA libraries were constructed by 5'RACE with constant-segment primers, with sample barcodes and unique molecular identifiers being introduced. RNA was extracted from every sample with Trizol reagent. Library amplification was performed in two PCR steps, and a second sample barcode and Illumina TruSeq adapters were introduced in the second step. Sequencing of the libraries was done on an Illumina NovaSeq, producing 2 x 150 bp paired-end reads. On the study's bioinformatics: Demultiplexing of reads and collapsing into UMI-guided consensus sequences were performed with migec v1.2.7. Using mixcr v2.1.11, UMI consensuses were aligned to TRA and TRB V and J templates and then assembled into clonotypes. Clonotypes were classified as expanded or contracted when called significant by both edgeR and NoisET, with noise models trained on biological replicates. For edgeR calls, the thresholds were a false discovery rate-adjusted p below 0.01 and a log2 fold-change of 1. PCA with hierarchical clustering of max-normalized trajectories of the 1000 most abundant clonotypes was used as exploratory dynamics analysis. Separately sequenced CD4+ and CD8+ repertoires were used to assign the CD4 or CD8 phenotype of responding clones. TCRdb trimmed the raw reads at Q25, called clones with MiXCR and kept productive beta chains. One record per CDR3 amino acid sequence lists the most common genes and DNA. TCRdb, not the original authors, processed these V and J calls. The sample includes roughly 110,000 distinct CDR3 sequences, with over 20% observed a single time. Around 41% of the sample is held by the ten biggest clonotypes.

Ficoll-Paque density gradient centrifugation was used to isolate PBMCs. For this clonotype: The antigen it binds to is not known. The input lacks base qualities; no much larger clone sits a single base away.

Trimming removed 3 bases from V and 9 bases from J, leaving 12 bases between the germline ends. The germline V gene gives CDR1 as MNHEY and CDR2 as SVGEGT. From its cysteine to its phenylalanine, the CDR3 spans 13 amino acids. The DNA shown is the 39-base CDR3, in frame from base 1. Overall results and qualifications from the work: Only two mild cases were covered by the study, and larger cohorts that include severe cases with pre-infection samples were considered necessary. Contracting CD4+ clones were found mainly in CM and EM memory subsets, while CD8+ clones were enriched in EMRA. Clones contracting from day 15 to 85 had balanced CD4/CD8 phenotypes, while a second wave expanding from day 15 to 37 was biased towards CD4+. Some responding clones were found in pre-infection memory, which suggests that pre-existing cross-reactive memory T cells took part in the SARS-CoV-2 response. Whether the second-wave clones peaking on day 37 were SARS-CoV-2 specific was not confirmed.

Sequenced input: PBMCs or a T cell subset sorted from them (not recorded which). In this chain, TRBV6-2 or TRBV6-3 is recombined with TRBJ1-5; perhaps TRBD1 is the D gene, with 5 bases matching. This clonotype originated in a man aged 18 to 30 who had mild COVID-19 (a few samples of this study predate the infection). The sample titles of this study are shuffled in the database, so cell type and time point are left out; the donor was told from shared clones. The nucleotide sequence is TGTGCCAGCAGTTATGGGGGTGGGCGGCCCCAGCATTTT. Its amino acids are CASSYGGGRPQHF.